Sequencing of this TCR beta chain was carried out in a study of CDR3 diversity in severe acne. Germline V lookup: CDR1 MNHEY, CDR2 SVGAGI. CDR3 size: 15 residues. V lost 7 bases and J 1 base, leaving 16 bases between the germline ends. TCRdb called the PCR reads again in MiXCR, with one record for every CDR3 protein. The data hold 79,000 or so distinct CDR3 sequences, with around 47% observed a single time. V and J are TRBV6-5 and TRBJ1-1, with D possibly TRBD1 on 5 matching bases. Sequencing input: blood. The clonotype was recovered from a male donor with severe acne vulgaris. For the CDR3, the DNA is TGTGCCAGCAAAAATAAGGGGCGGGCGAACACTGAAGCTTTCTTT. Translating gives CASKNKGRANTEAFF.